These 17 T cell receptor beta chains share one sample of origin, sequenced in a study of blood T cells in healthy people across ages. Combining a sample-barcoded 5' primer with a J-beta primer mix, a second PCR ran for about 7 to 11 cycles. TCRdb passed the 5' RACE reads through MiXCR, listing each CDR3 protein once. The sample holds roughly 640,000 distinct CDR3 sequences; approximately 30% are singletons and the top ten take about 15%. Material for sequencing was blood. The receptors here all came from a woman aged 80 or over in good health.

DNA of the CDR3: TGTGCCAGCAGCTTTCAGGGGGAGACCCAGTACTTC. Its protein is CASSFQGETQYF. This chain uses TRBV5-6 with TRBJ2-7; D is perhaps TRBD1 (6 bases). The end of the DNA is better explained by TRBJ2-5, so the J call may be wrong. The CDR3 is 12 amino acids. The V gene's germline CDR1 is SGHDT and CDR2 YYEEEE.

This clonotype was detected a few times. At one end the junction does not follow the germline gene, possibly because of a read error. The chain uses TRBV28 and TRBJ2-7; TRBD1 aligns across 12 bases. This CDR3 is built from 16 residues. CDR1 is MDHEN and CDR2 is SYDVKM in the germline V gene. The CDR3 DNA reads as TGTACCAGCAGTCGTGTTCCCGGGACAGGGGGCAACGAGCAGTACTTC. Its translation: CTSSRVPGTGGNEQYF.

On this clonotype: A clone one base away is much larger, so this may be a read error. This chain joins TRBV7-2 and TRBJ2-1; 8 bases are shared with TRBD1. Trimming took 3 bases from V and 8 from J; bases not matched to a gene: 9. The CDR3 has 15 amino acids. Germline-derived CDR1 and CDR2 are SGHTA and FQGNSA. For the CDR3, the DNA is TGTACCAGCAGCTTCCCGGGACAGGCCTCCGATGAGCAGTTCTTC. The encoded protein is CTSSFPGQASDEQFF.

This clonotype was counted ten times or more. This chain links TRBV12-3 or TRBV12-4 with TRBJ1-2; no definite D call. The CDR3 length is 15 residues. V lost 5 bases to trimming and J lost 7 bases, with 20 bases between them. DNA of the CDR3: TGTGCCAGCAGTCCAGTCCCCGGAGATATCGGTGGCTACACCTTC. Amino acid sequence: CASSPVPGDIGGYTF.

This clonotype was seen many times. This chain joins TRBV9 and TRBJ2-1; the D gene could be TRBD1 or TRBD2 (5 bases each). The V end lost 3 bases, the J end lost 5 bases, and 12 bases lay between the germline ends. The CDR3 runs to 14 residues. CDR1 is SGDLS, CDR2 YYNGEE, per germline. The CDR3 protein is CASSARGSNNEQFF. Here the CDR3 DNA reads TGTGCCAGCAGCGCCCGGGGCAGCAACAATGAGCAGTTCTTC. Variable domain in full (rest from reference TRBV9 and TRBJ2-1): DSGVTQTPKHLITATGQRVTLRCSPRSGDLSVYWYQQSLDQGLQFLIQYYNGEERAKGNILERFSAQQFPDLHSELNLSSLELGDSALYFCASSARGSNNEQFFGPGTRLTVL.

This clonotype has just a few counts. A much larger clone lies one base from this, so it may be a read error. The chain combines TRBV29-1 with TRBJ2-1, with D possibly being TRBD1 (6 bases). Germline V gives CDR1 SQVTM, CDR2 ANQGSEA. This CDR3 contains 12 residues. V shed 7 bases and J shed 4 bases, with 11 bases lying between them. CDR3 loop: CSAPDSYNEQFF. The CDR3 DNA reads TGCAGCGCCCCGGACAGTTACAATGAGCAGTTCTTC.

This clonotype was picked up one time. This rearrangement joins TRBV15 to TRBJ1-4; perhaps TRBD1 as D (5 bases). The CDR3 length is 14 residues. Germline V lookup: CDR1 LNHNV, CDR2 YYDKDF (reference sequence). Trimming cost V 5 bases and J 4 bases, with 11 bases left between them. For the CDR3, the DNA is TGTGCCACCAGCTGGGGGTTGGATAATGAAAAACTGTTTTTT. Its translation: CATSWGLDNEKLFF.

This chain's CDR3 is CASSLDLQVNTEAFF. The CDR3 DNA reads as TGCGCCAGCAGCTTGGATCTACAGGTAAACACTGAAGCTTTCTTT. The V and J genes are TRBV5-1 and TRBJ1-1, with D perhaps TRBD1 (5 bases). V gave up 0 bases and J gave up 2 bases, with 11 bases separating them. The V gene's germline CDR1 is SGHRS and CDR2 YFSETQ. The CDR3 contains 15 residues.

The gene calls are TRBV20-1 and TRBJ1-3; no clear D. Germline CDR1 DFQATT, CDR2 SNEGSKA (reference sequence). The CDR3 sequence is 12 residues long. The V end lost 6 bases, the J end lost 2 bases, and 8 bases lay between the germline ends. The CDR3 bases are TGCAGTGCCCCCATCCCTGGAAACACCATATATTTT. Residues: CSAPIPGNTIYF.

This clonotype occurred many times. The chain links TRBV20-1 to TRBJ2-4; no definite D call. Looked up from germline, CDR1 is DFQATT and CDR2 is SNEGSKA (reference sequence). Trimming took off 6 bases at V and 0 bases at J, with 12 bases between the two ends. The CDR3 sequence is 14 residues long. CDR3 loop: CSAEGSLAKNIQYF. The CDR3 DNA follows: TGCAGTGCCGAAGGGTCTCTAGCCAAAAACATTCAGTACTTC.

The rearrangement joins TRBV28 to TRBJ1-6, with a tentative D call TRBD1 (5 bases). Germline V lookup: CDR1 MDHEN, CDR2 SYDVKM. This CDR3 has 12 residues. Trimming removed 6 bases at V and 9 bases at J, with 9 bases between. The CDR3 region is CASRRGGSPLHF. Here the CDR3 DNA reads TGTGCCAGCAGGAGGGGAGGTTCACCCCTCCACTTT.

The table lists this clonotype with a few counts. The junction departs from the called germline gene at one end, perhaps through a read error. The V call is TRBV7-2, the J call TRBJ2-1; 12 nucleotides agree with TRBD2. Germline assignment: CDR1 SGHTA and CDR2 FQGNSA. The CDR3 is made up of 16 amino acids. CDR3 amino acids: CASGLALAGGSNEQFF. The CDR3 DNA reads TGTGCCAGCGGCTTGGCCCTAGCGGGGGGGTCGAATGAGCAGTTCTTC.

This clonotype was counted many times. J is TRBJ1-4 and V is TRBV5-5, with 8 nucleotides matching TRBD1. This CDR3 comprises 15 residues. Germline CDR1 and CDR2: SGHKS and YYEKEE (reference sequence). After removal of 4 bases from V and 5 bases from J, the junction contained 7 bases not matched to a gene. CDR3 in DNA: TGTGCCAGCAGCAGCAGGACAGGGAGGAATGAAAAACTGTTTTTT. Translated: CASSSRTGRNEKLFF.

This clonotype was detected many times. The chain has TRBV11-2 and TRBJ2-4; tentative D call: TRBD1 (6 bases). The CDR3 is 12 residues long. V gave up 3 bases and J gave up 9 bases, with 9 bases separating them. Germline loops: CDR1 SGHAT, CDR2 FQNNGV. The CDR3, as DNA: TGTGCCAGCAGCTTTACAGGGTCCATTCAGTACTTC. Translated, it gives CASSFTGSIQYF.

In the case of this clonotype: This may arise from a read error, as a much more abundant clone is one base away. The rearrangement links TRBV7-9 to TRBJ2-1, with TRBD1 identical over 8 bases. V trimming: 4 bases; J trimming: 9 bases; junction bases outside the gene matches: 8. Germline assignment: CDR1 SEHNR and CDR2 FQNEAQ (reference sequence). The CDR3 extends over 14 amino acids. The CDR3 nucleotides are TGTGCCAGCAGCTCACGGACAGGGCCGGGTGAGCAGTTCTTC. It yields the protein CASSSRTGPGEQFF.

This clonotype was recorded many times. V usage is TRBV21-1 and J usage is TRBJ2-7; the tabulated D call, TRBD1, remains unverified against the DNA. TRBV21-1 is deemed a pseudogene. This CDR3 is 17 amino acids long. Here the CDR3 reads CAALKGGRGTKGYEQYF. CDR3 nucleotides: TGTGCCGCCCTAAAGGGGGGGAGAGGGACAAAGGGCTACGAGCAGTACTTC.

The sample holds a few counts of this clonotype. The chain has TRBV27 and TRBJ1-6; no firm D call. The V gene lost 3 bases and the J gene lost 0 bases, with 12 bases spanning the gap. Germline V gives CDR1 MNHEY, CDR2 SMNVEV (reference sequence). The CDR3 is 17 amino acids. CDR3: CASSFRHQSSYNSPLHF. As DNA, the CDR3 is TGTGCCAGCAGTTTTCGACACCAGAGCTCCTATAATTCACCCCTCCACTTT.